This T cell receptor beta chain comes out of a study of cytotoxic CD8 clonotypes in ibrutinib-treated CLL. The overall study: The cohort had about 11 relapsed/refractory and over 14 treatment-naive patients, 17 to 18 IGHV unmutated.

Assay used: immunoSEQ multiplex PCR; TCRdb lists only in-frame clones, some missing. This table has a few hundred thousand clones, about 80% appearing once. After removal of 3 bases from V and 1 base from J, the junction contained 5 bases not matched to a gene. CDR3 length equals 15 residues. Germline CDR1 is SGHTA and CDR2 is FQGNSA. Cryopreserved PBMCs were the source of roughly 2 micrograms of genomic DNA, which went to TCR beta libraries. Note on this clone: What it recognizes is unknown.

Whole-study findings and limits: Public clonotypes were uncommon and contracted or stayed stable on treatment.

The source was PBMCs, collected before ibrutinib treatment. This clonotype originated in a human donor with chronic lymphocytic leukemia. The chain recombines TRBV7-2 with TRBJ2-7; 8 bases agree with TRBD2. The CDR3 DNA is TGTGCCAGCAGCTTCAAGCGGGAGTCGTCCTACGAGCAGTACTTC. It specifies CASSFKRESSYEQYF. The full variable domain, in which reference TRBV7-2 and TRBJ2-7 provide the parts outside the CDR3, is GAGVSQSPSNKVTEKGKDVELRCDPISGHTALYWYRQSLGQGLEFLIYFQGNSAPDKSGLPSDRFSAERTGGSVSTLTIQRTQQEDSAVYLCASSFKRESSYEQYFGPGTRLTVT.